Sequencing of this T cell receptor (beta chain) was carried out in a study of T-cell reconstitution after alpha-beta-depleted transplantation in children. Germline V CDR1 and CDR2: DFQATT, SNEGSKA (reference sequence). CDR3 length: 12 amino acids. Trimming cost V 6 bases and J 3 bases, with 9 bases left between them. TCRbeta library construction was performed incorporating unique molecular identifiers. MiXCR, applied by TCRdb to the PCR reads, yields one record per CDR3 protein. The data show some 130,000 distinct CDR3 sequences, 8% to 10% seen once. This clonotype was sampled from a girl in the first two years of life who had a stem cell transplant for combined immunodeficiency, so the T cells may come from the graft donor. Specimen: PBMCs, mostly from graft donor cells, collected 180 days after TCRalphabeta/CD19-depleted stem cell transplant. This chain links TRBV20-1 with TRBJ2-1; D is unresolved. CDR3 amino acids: CSAFNDYNEQFF. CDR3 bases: TGCAGTGCCTTTAACGACTACAATGAGCAGTTCTTC.